A selection of T cell receptor beta chains follows, all from one sample in a study of pediatric ulcerative colitis. Produced via immunoSEQ multiplex PCR; TCRdb's table is partial and in-frame only. The table lists 55,000 to 65,000 clones, about three quarters of them singletons, with around 5.2% in the top ten. The sample taken for sequencing was blood. These receptors were obtained from a boy aged 10-17 years with moderate ulcerative colitis. The CDR3 runs from the conserved cysteine through the conserved F or W. Fields, in order: V gene, J gene, CDR3 protein.

TRBV7-3	TRBJ2-7	CASSIQGGYEQYF
TRBV5-1	TRBJ2-7	CASSWDRGGRGSYEQYF
TRBV18	TRBJ2-7	CASNRDRDLYEQYF
TRBV25-1	TRBJ2-7	CASSSQPYEQYF
TRBV21-1	TRBJ2-7	CASSTHFRGREQYF
TRBV6-6	TRBJ2-7	CASSSRDRTYEQYF
TRBV11-2	TRBJ2-3	CACSPPSDTQYF
TRBV15	TRBJ2-2	CATSSPPDRITGELFF
TRBV27	TRBJ2-7	CASSLFSSSGQGSYEQYF
TRBV19	TRBJ1-5	CASSTGGVAWNQPQHF
TRBV18	TRBJ1-1	CASSPGAGGDTEAFF
TRBV4-2	TRBJ2-1	CASSPGLAGGGDNEQFF
TRBV30	TRBJ1-1	CAWNRDLNTEAFF
TRBV7-9	TRBJ2-3	CASSFAGGADTQYF
TRBV9	TRBJ2-5	CASSVGVGQGYQETQYF
TRBV15	TRBJ1-5	CATRRGRNQPQHF
TRBV19	TRBJ1-4	CASSIVSGFLKELFF
TRBV7-9	TRBJ2-6	CASTTRTGGRGANVLTF
TRBV11-2	TRBJ2-2	CASSFERGELFF
TRBV9	TRBJ1-2	CASSVTNRGHHYGYTF
TRBV11-2	TRBJ2-1	CASSLEAGGLNEQFF
TRBV4-2	TRBJ1-4	CASSQEQGLANEKLFF
TRBV19	TRBJ1-5	CASSPDRLGQPQHF
TRBV27	TRBJ2-7	CASRGMGGRSYEQYF
TRBV7-2	TRBJ2-1	CASSRAFYNEQFF
TRBV6-1	TRBJ1-2	CASSATLGGIDGYTF
TRBV7-9	TRBJ2-7	CASSLTSGTSYEQYF
TRBV25-1	TRBJ1-4	CASSEYQGASNEKLFF
TRBV7-7	TRBJ1-1	CASSEDRDTEAFF
TRBV6-5	TRBJ2-1	CASSRDGSSYNEQFF
TRBV27	TRBJ1-4	CASSLRRAATNEKLFF
TRBV12-5	TRBJ1-6	CASGPNSPLHF
TRBV4-1	TRBJ2-3	CASSHYPSGGHISTDTQYF
TRBV5-1	TRBJ2-5	CASSLGLRETQYF
TRBV2	TRBJ1-5	CASSRRDKGQPQHF
TRBV27	TRBJ1-2	CASSPSTGLGWGYTF
TRBV15	TRBJ2-5	CATSRDSGAQETQYF
TRBV5-4	TRBJ2-3	CASSPGRGSTDTQYF
TRBV7-6	TRBJ1-1	CASSFIPPGGTEAFF
TRBV6-1	TRBJ2-1	CASSETGYNEQFF
TRBV15	TRBJ2-3	CATTLGTSGTDTQYF
TRBV18	TRBJ1-1	CASSPIQQGSTEAFF
TRBV29-1	TRBJ1-1	CSVGTGFFMNTEAFF
TRBV27	TRBJ1-1	CASSLRRTGSDTEAFF
TRBV9	TRBJ1-1	CASSPGGRSTGEAFF
TRBV19	TRBJ1-5	CASLEQGGQPQHF
TRBV6-5	TRBJ2-7	CASSYSGVLSGEQYF
TRBV5-1	TRBJ2-1	CASSLSSRREQFF
TRBV7-6	TRBJ2-2	CASSRDRTTGGELFF
TRBV7-2	TRBJ2-3	CASSSGTDTQYF
TRBV9	TRBJ1-2	CASSVTGGNYGYTF
TRBV5-1	TRBJ2-7	CASSLAVRAAYEQYF
TRBV19	TRBJ1-2	CASRAGRIYGYTF
TRBV6-6	TRBJ1-3	CASRLRQGKGNTIYF
TRBV5-6	TRBJ2-1	CASSLPRQGTGEQFF
TRBV9	TRBJ1-1	CASSVGGATEAFF
TRBV7-3	TRBJ1-2	CASSRPGQGFHGYTF
TRBV4-1	TRBJ2-7	CASRSGTGGIEQYF
TRBV7-9	TRBJ1-1	CASSLISEAFF
TRBV7-2	TRBJ1-5	CASSLYGTGEYQPQHF